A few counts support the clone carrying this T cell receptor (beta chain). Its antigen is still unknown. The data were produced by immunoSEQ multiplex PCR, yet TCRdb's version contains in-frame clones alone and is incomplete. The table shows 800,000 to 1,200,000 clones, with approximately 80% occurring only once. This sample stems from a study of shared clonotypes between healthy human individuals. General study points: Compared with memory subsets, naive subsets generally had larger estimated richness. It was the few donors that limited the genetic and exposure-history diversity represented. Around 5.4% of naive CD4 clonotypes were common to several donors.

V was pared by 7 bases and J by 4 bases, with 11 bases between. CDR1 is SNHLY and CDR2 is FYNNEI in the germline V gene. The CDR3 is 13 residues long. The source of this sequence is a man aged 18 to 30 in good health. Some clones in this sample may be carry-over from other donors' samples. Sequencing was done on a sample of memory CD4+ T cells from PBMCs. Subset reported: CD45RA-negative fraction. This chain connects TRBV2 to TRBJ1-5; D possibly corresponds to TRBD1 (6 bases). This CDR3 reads CASTLDRNQPQHF. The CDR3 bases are TGTGCCAGCACCTTGGACAGAAATCAGCCCCAGCATTTT.